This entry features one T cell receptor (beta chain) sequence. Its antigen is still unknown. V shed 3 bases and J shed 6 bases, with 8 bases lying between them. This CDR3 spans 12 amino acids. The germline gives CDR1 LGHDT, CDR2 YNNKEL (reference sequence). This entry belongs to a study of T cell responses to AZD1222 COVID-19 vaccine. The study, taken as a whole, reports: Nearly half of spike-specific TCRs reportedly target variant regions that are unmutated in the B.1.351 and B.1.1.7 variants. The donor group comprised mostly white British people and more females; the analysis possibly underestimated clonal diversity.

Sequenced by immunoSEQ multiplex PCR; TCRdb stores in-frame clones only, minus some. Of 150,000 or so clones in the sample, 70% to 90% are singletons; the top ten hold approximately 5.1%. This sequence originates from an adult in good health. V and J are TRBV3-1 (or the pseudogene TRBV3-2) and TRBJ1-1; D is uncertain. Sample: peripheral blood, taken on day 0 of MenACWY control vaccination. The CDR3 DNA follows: TGTGCCAGCAGCCACCCGGGAGCTGAAGCTTTCTTT. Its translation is CASSHPGAEAFF.